These 13 T cell receptor beta chains were sequenced from one sample in a study of blood T cells in healthy people across ages. PCR was performed a second time for 7 to 11 cycles using a sample-barcoded 5' primer and a J-beta primer mix. Using its own MiXCR run on the 5' RACE reads, TCRdb lists one record per CDR3 protein. This repertoire shows 650,000 to 950,000 distinct CDR3 sequences, roughly 44% found once; its top ten account for about a fifth. Material for sequencing was blood. These receptors were taken from a man aged 55 to 70 in good health.

The chain recombines TRBV6-2 or TRBV6-3 with TRBJ2-5, with 7 bases lining up with TRBD2. With V trimmed by 4 bases and J by 5 bases, 10 bases remained unmatched. The CDR3 is 15 amino acids. CDR1 is MNHEY, CDR2 SVGEGT, per germline. The CDR3: CASSSPTSIWETQYF. The DNA for the CDR3 is TGTGCCAGCAGTTCCCCGACTAGCATATGGGAGACCCAGTACTTC.

About this clonotype itself: No conserved phenylalanine or tryptophan is present at the end of the CDR3, so a read error is the likely explanation. This chain links TRBV12-3 or TRBV12-4 with TRBJ2-3, with 7 bases identical to TRBD2. V dropped 8 bases and J dropped 3; count of bases not matched to a gene: 8. CDR3 length: 14 amino acids. CDR3 in amino acids: CASGPSGRTDTQYS. In DNA form, the CDR3 reads TGTGCCAGCGGCCCTAGCGGAAGAACAGATACGCAGTATTCT.

The V gene is TRBV18, the J gene TRBJ1-2, with a tentative D call TRBD1 (6 bases). From germline, CDR1 is KGHSH and CDR2 LQKENI. Between the trimmed V and J ends, which lost 3 bases and 4 bases, there was a span of 15 bases. CDR3 length: 15 residues. DNA for the CDR3: TGTGCCAGCTCACCTCTCGGGACATTAGGCTATGGCTACACCTTC. Protein: CASSPLGTLGYGYTF.

For the CDR3, the DNA is TGTGCCAGCAGTGAGGGATCTACTCCTAATGAAAAACTGTTTTTT. It codes for CASSEGSTPNEKLFF. The V call is TRBV6-1, the J call TRBJ1-4; D remains ambiguous. V lost 3 bases to trimming and J lost 3 bases, with 11 bases between them. In germline, CDR1 is MNHNS, CDR2 SASEGT. The CDR3 consists of 15 residues.

This chain uses TRBV5-1 with TRBJ2-7; D uncertain. Germline-derived CDR1 and CDR2 are SGHRS and YFSETQ. Trimming removed 0 bases from V and 4 bases from J, with 11 bases in between. The CDR3 is 14 residues long. The CDR3, as DNA: TGCGCCAGCAGCTTGGCAGACGCTCTGTACGAGCAGTACTTC. Translation gives CASSLADALYEQYF.

The chain has TRBV7-2 and TRBJ2-1; 10 bases are a match to TRBD2. Germline assignment: CDR1 SGHTA and CDR2 FQGNSA. With V trimmed by 5 bases and J by 8 bases, 15 bases remained unmatched. The CDR3 is 17 residues long. The CDR3, as DNA: TGTGCCAGCAGCCTTCCTTTTAGCGGGGGGCTCCAGGATGAGCAGTTCTTC. Encoded protein: CASSLPFSGGLQDEQFF.

The rearrangement uses TRBV6-1 and TRBJ2-7; D ambiguous. The length of the CDR3 is 14 residues. V was shortened by 5 bases and J by 7 bases, with 18 bases between the two germline ends. Per the germline V gene, CDR1 is MNHNS and CDR2 is SASEGT. CDR3 protein: CASSSKSSYDEQYF. The DNA for the CDR3 is TGTGCCAGCAGTTCCAAAAGCTCCTACGATGAGCAGTACTTC.

This clonotype was counted between two and nine times. The chain recombines TRBV12-3 or TRBV12-4 with TRBJ2-7; 10 nucleotides match TRBD2. This CDR3 region has 15 residues. The trim removed 7 bases at V and 0 bases at J, leaving 6 bases unmatched. The CDR3 region is CASTYSGGASYEQYF. The CDR3 DNA sequence: TGTGCCAGCACCTACAGCGGGGGGGCCTCCTACGAGCAGTACTTC.

The chain has TRBV10-3 and TRBJ1-2, with D hard to call. Germline CDR1 is ENHRY and CDR2 is SYGVKD. V was shortened by 7 bases and J by 4 bases, with 13 bases between the two germline ends. The CDR3 is 13 amino acids. CDR3 loop: CAITDRWGYGYTF. DNA for the CDR3: TGTGCCATCACCGACCGATGGGGCTATGGCTACACCTTC.

Regarding this clonotype: Sequence at one end of the junction differs from germline and may be a read error. The gene calls are TRBV20-1 and TRBJ2-3; 11 bases are shared with TRBD2. This CDR3 region has 18 residues. Germline V gene sequence: CDR1 DFQATT, CDR2 SNEGSKA (reference sequence). The CDR3 DNA follows: TGCAGTGCTACAAGACTTAGCGGGGGGGCACAGATACGCAGTCCCCTTCTCTTT. It codes for CSATRLSGGAQIRSPLLF.

Ten or more counts support this clonotype. V and J are TRBV4-1 and TRBJ2-3; D gene uncertain. Trimming pared 0 bases from V and 0 bases from J, leaving 4 bases between. Germline CDR1 is MGHRA and CDR2 is YSYEKL. This CDR3 is built from 14 residues. In nucleotides, the CDR3 is TGCGCCAGCAGCCAAGATACGAGCACAGATACGCAGTATTTT. Residues: CASSQDTSTDTQYF.

The J gene is TRBJ1-6, the V gene TRBV18; D not resolved. CDR1 is KGHSH and CDR2 is LQKENI in the germline V gene. V was trimmed by 2 bases and J by 7 bases, leaving 12 bases between them. The CDR3 loop spans 15 amino acids. CDR3 amino acids: CASSPGFVSNSPLHF. DNA of the CDR3: TGTGCCAGCTCACCAGGGTTCGTGTCCAATTCACCCCTCCACTTT.

The J gene is TRBJ2-6, the V gene TRBV11-2; D unclear. The CDR3 is 17 residues long. Germline CDR1 and CDR2: SGHAT and FQNNGV. Trimming left V 0 bases short and J 2 bases short, with 11 bases between. This CDR3 is CASSLDRRLTGANVLTF. The CDR3 bases are TGTGCCAGCAGCTTAGATCGTCGATTGACTGGGGCCAACGTCCTGACTTTC. The full variable domain, in which reference TRBV11-2 and TRBJ2-6 provide the parts outside the CDR3, is EAGVAQSPRYKIIEKRQSVAFWCNPISGHATLYWYQQILGQGPKLLIQFQNNGVVDDSQLPKDRFSAERLKGVDSTLKIQPAKLEDSAVYLCASSLDRRLTGANVLTFGAGSRLTVL.